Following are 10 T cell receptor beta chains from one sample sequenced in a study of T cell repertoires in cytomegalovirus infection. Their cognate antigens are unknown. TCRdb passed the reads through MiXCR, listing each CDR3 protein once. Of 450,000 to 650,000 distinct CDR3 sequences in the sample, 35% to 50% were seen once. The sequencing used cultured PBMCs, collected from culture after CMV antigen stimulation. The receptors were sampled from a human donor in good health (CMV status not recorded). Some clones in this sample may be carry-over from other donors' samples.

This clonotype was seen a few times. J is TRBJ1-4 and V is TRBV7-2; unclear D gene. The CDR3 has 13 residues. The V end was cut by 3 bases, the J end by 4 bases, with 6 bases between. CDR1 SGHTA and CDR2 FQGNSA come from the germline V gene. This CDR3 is CASSFFFNEKLFF. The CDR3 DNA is TGTGCCAGCAGCTTCTTCTTTAATGAAAAACTGTTTTTT.

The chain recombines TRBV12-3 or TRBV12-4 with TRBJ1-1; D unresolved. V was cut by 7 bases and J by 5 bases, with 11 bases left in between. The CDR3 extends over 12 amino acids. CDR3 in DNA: TGTGCCAGCACCTTCCAGTCGACTGAAGCTTTCTTT. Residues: CASTFQSTEAFF.

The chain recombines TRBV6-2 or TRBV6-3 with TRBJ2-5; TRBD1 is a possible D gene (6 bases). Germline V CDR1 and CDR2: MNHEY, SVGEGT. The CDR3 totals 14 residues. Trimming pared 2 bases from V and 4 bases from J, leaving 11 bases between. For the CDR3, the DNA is TGTGCCAGCAGTTACCCGGGACAAACAGAGACCCAGTACTTC. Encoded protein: CASSYPGQTETQYF.

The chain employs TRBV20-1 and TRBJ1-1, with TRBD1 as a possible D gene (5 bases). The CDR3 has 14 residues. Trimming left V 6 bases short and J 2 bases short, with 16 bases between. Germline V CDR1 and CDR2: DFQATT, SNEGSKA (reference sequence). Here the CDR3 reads CSALNRWFNTEAFF. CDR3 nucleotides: TGCAGTGCGTTAAACAGGTGGTTCAACACTGAAGCTTTCTTT.

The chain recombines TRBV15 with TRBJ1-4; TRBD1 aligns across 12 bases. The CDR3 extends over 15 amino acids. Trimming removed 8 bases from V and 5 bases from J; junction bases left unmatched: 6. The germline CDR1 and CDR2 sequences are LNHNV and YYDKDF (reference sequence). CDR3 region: CATGTGGASNEKLFF. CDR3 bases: TGTGCCACCGGGACAGGGGGCGCAAGCAATGAAAAACTGTTTTTT.

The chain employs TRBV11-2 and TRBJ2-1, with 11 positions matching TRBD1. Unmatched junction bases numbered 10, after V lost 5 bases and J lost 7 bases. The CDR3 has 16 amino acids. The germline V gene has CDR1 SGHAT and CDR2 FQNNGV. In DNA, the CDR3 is TGTGCCAGCAGCACCTACCGGGACAGGGGGTTGAATGAGCAGTTCTTC. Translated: CASSTYRDRGLNEQFF. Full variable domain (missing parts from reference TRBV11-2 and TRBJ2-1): EAGVAQSPRYKIIEKRQSVAFWCNPISGHATLYWYQQILGQGPKLLIQFQNNGVVDDSQLPKDRFSAERLKGVDSTLKIQPAKLEDSAVYLCASSTYRDRGLNEQFFGPGTRLTVL.

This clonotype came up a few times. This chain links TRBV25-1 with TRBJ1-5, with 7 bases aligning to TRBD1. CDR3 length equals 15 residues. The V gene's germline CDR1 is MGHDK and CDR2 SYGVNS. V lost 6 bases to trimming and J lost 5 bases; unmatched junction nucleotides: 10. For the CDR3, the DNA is TGTGCCAGCAGCTTACCCGGGACAGAGTATCAGCCCCAGCATTTT. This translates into CASSLPGTEYQPQHF.

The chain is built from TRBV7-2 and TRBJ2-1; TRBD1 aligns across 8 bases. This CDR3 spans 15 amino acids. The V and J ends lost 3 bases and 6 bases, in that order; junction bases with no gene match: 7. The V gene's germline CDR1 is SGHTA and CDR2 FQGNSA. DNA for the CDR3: TGTGCCAGCAGCTTGGGGACAGGCGTTGGCAATGAGCAGTTCTTC. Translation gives CASSLGTGVGNEQFF. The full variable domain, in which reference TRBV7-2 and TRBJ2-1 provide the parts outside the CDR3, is GAGVSQSPSNKVTEKGKDVELRCDPISGHTALYWYRQSLGQGLEFLIYFQGNSAPDKSGLPSDRFSAERTGGSVSTLTIQRTQQEDSAVYLCASSLGTGVGNEQFFGPGTRLTVL.

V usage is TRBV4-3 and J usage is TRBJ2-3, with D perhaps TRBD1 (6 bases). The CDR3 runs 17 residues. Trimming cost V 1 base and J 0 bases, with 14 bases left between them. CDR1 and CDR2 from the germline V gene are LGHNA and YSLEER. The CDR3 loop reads CASSQAPTGVSTDTQYF. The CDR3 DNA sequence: TGCGCCAGCAGCCAAGCTCCGACAGGCGTGAGCACAGATACGCAGTATTTT.

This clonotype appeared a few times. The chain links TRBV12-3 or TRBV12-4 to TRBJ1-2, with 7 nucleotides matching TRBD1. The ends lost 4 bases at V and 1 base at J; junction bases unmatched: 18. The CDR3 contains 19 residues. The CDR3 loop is CASSSPRSGGSLHNYGYTF. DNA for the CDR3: TGTGCCAGCAGTTCGCCCCGTTCAGGGGGATCGCTGCATAACTATGGCTACACCTTC.